This entry features one T cell receptor (beta chain) sequence. The data originate from a study of chemoradiotherapy in HPV16-positive cancers. Overall study context: Two HPV16-positive patients' cells yielded candidate HPV-specific clones and common motifs.

This table comes from immunoSEQ multiplex PCR, and its TCRdb copy is limited to in-frame clones, with some not included. The sample lists over 15,000 clones, over 85% occurring once. The CDR3 loop spans 15 amino acids. Germline CDR1 and CDR2: KGHSH and LQKENI. Trimming pared 0 bases from V and 2 bases from J, leaving 10 bases between. This material consisted of blood, taken from a patient who underwent chemoradiotherapy. This sequence originates from a human donor with HPV-associated anogenital cancer. The chain links TRBV18 to TRBJ1-2; possible D gene TRBD1, 5 bases. The CDR3 sequence is CASSPPRGSNYGYTF. In DNA form, the CDR3 reads TGTGCCAGCTCACCACCACGGGGGTCGAACTATGGCTACACCTTC.